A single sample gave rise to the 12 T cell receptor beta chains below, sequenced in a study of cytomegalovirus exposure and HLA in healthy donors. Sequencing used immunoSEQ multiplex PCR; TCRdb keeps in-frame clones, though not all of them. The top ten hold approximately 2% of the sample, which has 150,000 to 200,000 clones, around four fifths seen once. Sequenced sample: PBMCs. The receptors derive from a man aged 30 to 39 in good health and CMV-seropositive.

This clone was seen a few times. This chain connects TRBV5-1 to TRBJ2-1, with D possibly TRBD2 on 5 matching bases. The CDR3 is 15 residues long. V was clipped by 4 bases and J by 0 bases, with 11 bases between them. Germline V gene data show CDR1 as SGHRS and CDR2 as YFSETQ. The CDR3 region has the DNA TGCGCCAGCAGCCTACGGGAACCCTCCTACAATGAGCAGTTCTTC. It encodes CASSLREPSYNEQFF.

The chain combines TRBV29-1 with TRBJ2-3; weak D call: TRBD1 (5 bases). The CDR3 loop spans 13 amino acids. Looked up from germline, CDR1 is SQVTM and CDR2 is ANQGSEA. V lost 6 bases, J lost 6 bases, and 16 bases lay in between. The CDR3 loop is CSVMQGSSDTQYF. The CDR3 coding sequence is TGCAGCGTGATGCAGGGCTCCTCGGATACGCAGTATTTT.

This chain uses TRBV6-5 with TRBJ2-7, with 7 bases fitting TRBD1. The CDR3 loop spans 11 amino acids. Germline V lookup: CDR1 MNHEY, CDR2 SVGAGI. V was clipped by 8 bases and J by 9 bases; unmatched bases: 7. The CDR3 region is CASRTAGGQYF. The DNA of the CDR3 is TGTGCCAGCCGAACGGCAGGGGGGCAGTACTTC.

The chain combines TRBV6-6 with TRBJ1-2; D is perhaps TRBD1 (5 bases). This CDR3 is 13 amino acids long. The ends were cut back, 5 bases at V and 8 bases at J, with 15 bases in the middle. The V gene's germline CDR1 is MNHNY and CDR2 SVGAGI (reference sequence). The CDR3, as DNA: TGTGCCAGCAGTCCGACGGGGGTAGCAGGCTACACCTTC. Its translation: CASSPTGVAGYTF.

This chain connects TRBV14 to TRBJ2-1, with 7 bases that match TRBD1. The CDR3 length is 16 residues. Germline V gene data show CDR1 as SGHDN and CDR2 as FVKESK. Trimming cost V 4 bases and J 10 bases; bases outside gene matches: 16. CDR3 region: CASSPDRVGVVGEQFF. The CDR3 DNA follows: TGTGCCAGCAGCCCTGACAGGGTCGGGGTAGTCGGGGAGCAGTTCTTC.

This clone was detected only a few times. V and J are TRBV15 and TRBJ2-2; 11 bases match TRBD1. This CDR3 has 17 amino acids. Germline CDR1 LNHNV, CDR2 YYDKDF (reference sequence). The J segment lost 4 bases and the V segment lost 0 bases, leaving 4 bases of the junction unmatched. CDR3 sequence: CATSRDFGTGGTGELFF. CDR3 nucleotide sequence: TGTGCCACCAGCAGAGATTTCGGGACAGGGGGCACCGGGGAGCTGTTTTTT.

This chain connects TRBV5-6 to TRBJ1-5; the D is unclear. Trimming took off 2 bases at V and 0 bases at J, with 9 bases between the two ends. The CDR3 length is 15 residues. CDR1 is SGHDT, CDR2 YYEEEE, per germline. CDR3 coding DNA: TGTGCCAGCAGCTTATCACTTTTTAGCAATCAGCCCCAGCATTTT. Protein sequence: CASSLSLFSNQPQHF.

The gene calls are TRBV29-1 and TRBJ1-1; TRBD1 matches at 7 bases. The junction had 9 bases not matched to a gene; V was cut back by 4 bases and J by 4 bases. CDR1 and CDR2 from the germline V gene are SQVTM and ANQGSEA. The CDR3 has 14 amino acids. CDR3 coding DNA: TGCAGCGTTGTTGGCAACAGGGGTTCCACTGAAGCTTTCTTT. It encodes CSVVGNRGSTEAFF.

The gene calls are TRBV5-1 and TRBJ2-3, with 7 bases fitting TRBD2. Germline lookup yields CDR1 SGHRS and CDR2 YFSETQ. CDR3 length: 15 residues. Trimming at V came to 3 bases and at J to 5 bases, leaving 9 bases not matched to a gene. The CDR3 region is CASSSGLDGGDTQYF. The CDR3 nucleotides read TGCGCCAGCAGCTCTGGACTAGACGGGGGAGATACGCAGTATTTT. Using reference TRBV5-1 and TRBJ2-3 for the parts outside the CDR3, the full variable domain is KAGVTQTPRYLIKTRGQQVTLSCSPISGHRSVSWYQQTPGQGLQFLFEYFSETQRNKGNFPGRFSGRQFSNSRSEMNVSTLELGDSALYLCASSSGLDGGDTQYFGPGTRLTVL.

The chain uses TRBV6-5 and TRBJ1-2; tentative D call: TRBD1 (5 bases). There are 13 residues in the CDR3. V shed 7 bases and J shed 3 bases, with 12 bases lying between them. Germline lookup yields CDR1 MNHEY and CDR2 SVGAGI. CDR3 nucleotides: TGTGCCAGCACTTTGGGGGGTTACTATGGCTACACCTTC. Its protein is CASTLGGYYGYTF.

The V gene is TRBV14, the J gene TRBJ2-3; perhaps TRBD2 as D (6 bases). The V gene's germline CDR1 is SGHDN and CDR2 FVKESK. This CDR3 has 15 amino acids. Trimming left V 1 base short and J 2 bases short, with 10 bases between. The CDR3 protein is CASSQGIAATDTQYF. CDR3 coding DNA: TGTGCCAGCAGCCAAGGCATAGCGGCCACAGATACGCAGTATTTT.

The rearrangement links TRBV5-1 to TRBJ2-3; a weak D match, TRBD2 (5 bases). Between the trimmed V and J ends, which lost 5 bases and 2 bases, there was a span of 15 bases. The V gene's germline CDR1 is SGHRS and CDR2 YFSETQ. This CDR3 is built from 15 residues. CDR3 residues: CASRDGVGNTDTQYF. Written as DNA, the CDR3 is TGCGCCAGCAGAGACGGGGTCGGGAACACAGATACGCAGTATTTT.